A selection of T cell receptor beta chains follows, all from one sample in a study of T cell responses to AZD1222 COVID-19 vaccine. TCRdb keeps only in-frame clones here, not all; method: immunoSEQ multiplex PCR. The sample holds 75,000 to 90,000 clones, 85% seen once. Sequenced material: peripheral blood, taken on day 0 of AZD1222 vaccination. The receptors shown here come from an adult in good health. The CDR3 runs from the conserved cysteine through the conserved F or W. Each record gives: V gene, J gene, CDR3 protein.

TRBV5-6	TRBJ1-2	CASSLEPEYTF
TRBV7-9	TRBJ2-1	CASSYDPNEQFF
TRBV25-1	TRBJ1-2	CASKLRGAYGYTF
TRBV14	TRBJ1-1	CASSPLGPLEAFF
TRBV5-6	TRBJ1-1	CASSLGTGVPIFGAFF
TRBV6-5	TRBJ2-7	CASSWGQGKNEQYF
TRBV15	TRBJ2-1	CATSKRTGGTNEQFF
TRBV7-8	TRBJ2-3	CASSFQGGGGRGGEFGTDTQYF
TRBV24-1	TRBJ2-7	CATSDWYQPSYEQYF
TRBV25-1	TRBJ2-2	CASSEWDLAGGLTGELFF
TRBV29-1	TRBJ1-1	CSVGGPYQHTEAFF
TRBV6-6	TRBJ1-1	CVSPRDRENTEAFF
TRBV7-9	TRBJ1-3	CATAQRSGNTIYF
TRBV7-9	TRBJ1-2	CASSPRQGINYGYTF
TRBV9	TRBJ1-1	CASSPAAPNTEAFF
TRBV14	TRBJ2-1	CASSQGHKSYNEQFF
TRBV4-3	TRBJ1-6	CASSQDWGSYNSPLHF
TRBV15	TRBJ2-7	CATRKASSYEQYF
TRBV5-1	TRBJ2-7	CASSLYRGRYEQYF
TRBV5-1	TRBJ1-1	CASFPASGYTEAFF
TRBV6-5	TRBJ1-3	CASSGSGNTIYF
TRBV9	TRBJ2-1	CASSPSPRRGPHGNEQFF
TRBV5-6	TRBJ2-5	CASNRPGQETQYF
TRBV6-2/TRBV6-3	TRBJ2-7	CASSPAPGGAAYEQYF
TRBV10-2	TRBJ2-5	CASSGTSGGRETQYF
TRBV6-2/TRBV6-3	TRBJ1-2	CASSYSVGNYGYTF
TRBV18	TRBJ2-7	CASSPRREQYF
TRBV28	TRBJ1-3	CASSPYHRGQGNTIYF
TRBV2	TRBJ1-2	CASRARDRDYGYTF
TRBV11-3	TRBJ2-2	CASSLGSTGDAGELFF
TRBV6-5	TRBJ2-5	CASRLEDSQETQYF
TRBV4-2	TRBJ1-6	CASSQEGDSPLHF
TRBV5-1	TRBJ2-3	CASSLAVSTSTDTQYF
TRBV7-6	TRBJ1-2	CASSLEAGADYGYTF
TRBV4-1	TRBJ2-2	CASSYTGGLAGGGELFF
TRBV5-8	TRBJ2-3	CASPPEPGGSGDTQYF
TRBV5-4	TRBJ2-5	CASSSDRGETQYF
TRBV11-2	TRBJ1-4	CASSLGRQGMGEKLFF
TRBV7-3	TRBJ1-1	CASSLMGGTSSTEAFF
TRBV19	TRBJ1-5	CASSIGAGGGTAQPQHF
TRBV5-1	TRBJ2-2	CASSLLPTGELFF
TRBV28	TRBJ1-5	CASGGTGYQPQHF